One and the same sample provided the 28 T cell receptor beta chains below, sequenced in a study of cytomegalovirus exposure and HLA in healthy donors. A multiplex PCR was run with 60 Vbeta primers and 13 Jbeta primers. This table comes from immunoSEQ multiplex PCR, and its TCRdb copy is limited to in-frame clones, with some not included. The sample carries about 150,000 clones, around 80% recorded once. The source material was PBMCs. The receptors derive from a man younger than 35 in good health and CMV-seropositive.

The chain joins TRBV28 to TRBJ1-2, with TRBD1 identical over 7 bases. The CDR3 length is 14 residues. From germline, CDR1 is MDHEN and CDR2 SYDVKM. Trimming removed 5 bases from V and 3 bases from J; junction bases left unmatched: 6. As DNA, the CDR3 is TGTGCCAGCAGTCCACAGGACAGGTACTATGGCTACACCTTC. Its protein product is CASSPQDRYYGYTF.

The chain has TRBV5-1 and TRBJ2-7; D remains unclear. V was cut by 7 bases and J by 6 bases, with 17 bases left in between. In germline, CDR1 is SGHRS, CDR2 YFSETQ. CDR3 size: 13 residues. CDR3 nucleotides: TGCGCCAGCGAGATCGACTCCCTGGGCGAGCAGTACTTC. Translating gives CASEIDSLGEQYF. The full variable domain, in which reference TRBV5-1 and TRBJ2-7 provide the parts outside the CDR3, is KAGVTQTPRYLIKTRGQQVTLSCSPISGHRSVSWYQQTPGQGLQFLFEYFSETQRNKGNFPGRFSGRQFSNSRSEMNVSTLELGDSALYLCASEIDSLGEQYFGPGTRLTVT.

The sample holds one count of this clone. The chain recombines TRBV5-1 with TRBJ2-7, with 8 bases aligning to TRBD2. Unmatched junction bases numbered 8, after V lost 4 bases and J lost 5 bases. The length of the CDR3 is 14 residues. Germline-derived CDR1 and CDR2 are SGHRS and YFSETQ. CDR3 nucleotide sequence: TGCGCCAGCAGCACGGGAGGGACGGCTAACGAGCAGTACTTC. Amino acids: CASSTGGTANEQYF.

Details on this clone: Other DNA sequences in the sample encode the same CDR3. The gene calls are TRBV7-9 and TRBJ2-1; no firm D call. Trimming shortened V by 0 bases and J by 4 bases, and 7 bases separated the two germline ends. The CDR3 contains 14 residues. Germline lookup yields CDR1 SEHNR and CDR2 FQNEAQ (reference sequence). The CDR3 is CASSLAGSYNEQFF. The DNA of the CDR3 is TGTGCCAGCAGCTTAGCGGGCAGTTACAATGAGCAGTTCTTC. Using reference TRBV7-9 and TRBJ2-1 for the parts outside the CDR3, the full variable domain is DTGVSQNPRHKITKRGQNVTFRCDPISEHNRLYWYRQTLGQGPEFLTYFQNEAQLEKSRLLSDRFSAERPKGSFSTLEIQRTEQGDSAMYLCASSLAGSYNEQFFGPGTRLTVL.

V usage is TRBV4-1 and J usage is TRBJ1-2, with D hard to call. CDR1 is MGHRA, CDR2 YSYEKL, per germline. The CDR3 has 16 residues. V dropped 0 bases and J dropped 0 bases, with 11 bases sitting between them. For the CDR3, the DNA is TGCGCCAGCAGCCAAGATGAGGGAGGGACTAACTATGGCTACACCTTC. It yields the protein CASSQDEGGTNYGYTF.

V and J are TRBV28 and TRBJ2-3; possibly TRBD2 for D (6 bases). Between the trimmed V and J ends, which lost 2 bases and 2 bases, there was a span of 14 bases. Germline V lookup: CDR1 MDHEN, CDR2 SYDVKM. The CDR3 has 16 residues. In nucleotides, the CDR3 is TGTGCCAGCAGTTTAAGGTCGCGGGGATACACAGATACGCAGTATTTT. This encodes CASSLRSRGYTDTQYF.

The chain is built from TRBV5-4 and TRBJ2-5; 7 nucleotides match TRBD2. The germline CDR1 and CDR2 sequences are SGHNT and YYREEE (reference sequence). The CDR3 loop spans 17 amino acids. The junction had 18 bases not matched to a gene; V was cut back by 7 bases and J by 3 bases. CDR3 amino acids: CASGRLGGSNREETQYF. The CDR3 bases are TGTGCCAGCGGCCGTCTTGGCGGGAGCAATAGGGAAGAGACCCAGTACTTC.

The chain links TRBV28 to TRBJ2-7; the D gene is possibly TRBD1 (5 bases). V lost 6 bases and J 4 bases, leaving 13 bases between the germline ends. The CDR3 contains 13 residues. CDR1 and CDR2 (germline): MDHEN, SYDVKM. CDR3 sequence (DNA): TGTGCCAGCAGAGGGCAGGGAAGTTACGAGCAGTACTTC. This gives the protein CASRGQGSYEQYF.

This clone was counted a few times. This chain uses TRBV19 with TRBJ2-7; 9 bases agree with TRBD2. Unmatched junction bases numbered 12, after V lost 4 bases and J lost 2 bases. The CDR3 totals 17 residues. Germline V gene sequence: CDR1 LNHDA, CDR2 SQIVND (reference sequence). CDR3 loop: CASSTAYGTSFAYEQYF. CDR3 DNA: TGTGCCAGTAGTACAGCTTATGGGACTAGCTTTGCCTACGAGCAGTACTTC.

The genes are TRBV19 and TRBJ2-1, with D possibly being TRBD2 (6 bases). Trimming left V 3 bases short and J 7 bases short, with 7 bases between. The CDR3 spans 12 residues. The V gene's germline CDR1 is LNHDA and CDR2 SQIVND (reference sequence). DNA of the CDR3: TGTGCCAGTAGTATCGCGGGGAATGAGCAGTTCTTC. Translation: CASSIAGNEQFF.

This clone was recorded a few times. The V and J genes are TRBV7-3 and TRBJ2-7; D gene ambiguous. V shed 1 base and J shed 0 bases, with 7 bases lying between them. The CDR3 runs 14 residues. From germline, CDR1 is SGHTA and CDR2 FQGTGA. The CDR3 protein is CASSLSGGSYEQYF. As DNA, the CDR3 is TGTGCCAGCAGCTTAAGCGGCGGCTCCTACGAGCAGTACTTC.

V and J are TRBV12-5 and TRBJ2-1; a weak D match, TRBD1 (6 bases). This CDR3 is built from 15 residues. V was clipped by 7 bases and J by 4 bases, with 17 bases between them. The germline V gene encodes CDR1 LGHNT and CDR2 FRNRAP. DNA of the CDR3: TGTGCTAGTGCCCCCCCCGGGACAAAATACAATGAGCAGTTCTTC. This codes for CASAPPGTKYNEQFF.

Note on this clone: Germline is not matched at one junction end, which may reflect a read error. This chain links TRBV6-1 with TRBJ2-3; TRBD1 aligns across 8 bases. CDR3 length: 15 residues. Germline V gene sequence: CDR1 MNHNS, CDR2 SASEGT. Here the CDR3 DNA reads TGTGCCAGCAGTGAAGCGACAGGGGCCTCAGAAACGCAGTATTTT. Its protein product is CASSEATGASETQYF.

The V and J genes are TRBV30 and TRBJ2-3, with TRBD2 matching 9 bases. CDR3 length: 13 residues. From germline, CDR1 is GTSNPN and CDR2 SVGIG (reference sequence). The V gene end was trimmed by 4 bases and the J gene end by 4 bases; junction bases not matched to a gene: 3. The CDR3, as DNA: TGTGCCTGGACTAGCGGGATATCAGATACGCAGTATTTT. This translates into CAWTSGISDTQYF.

The V call is TRBV28, the J call TRBJ1-5; D not resolved. Germline-derived CDR1 and CDR2 are MDHEN and SYDVKM. There are 12 residues in the CDR3. Trimming stripped 2 bases from V and 9 bases from J, with 8 bases between. CDR3 coding DNA: TGTGCCAGCAGTTTAGAGGGATGGCCCCAGCATTTT. Residues: CASSLEGWPQHF.

In regard to this clone: Other DNA sequences of this sample code for an identical CDR3. The V and J genes are TRBV29-1 and TRBJ2-7, with D possibly TRBD2 on 5 matching bases. The CDR3 sequence is 12 residues long. Germline CDR1 is SQVTM and CDR2 is ANQGSEA. V shed 4 bases and J shed 4 bases, with 11 bases lying between them. The CDR3 nucleotides read TGCAGCGTTGTGGGGAGTAGTTACGAGCAGTACTTC. This translates into CSVVGSSYEQYF.

In its sample, this clone was seen once. The chain combines TRBV7-9 with TRBJ2-7, with a possible D match to TRBD2 (5 bases). The V gene's germline CDR1 is SEHNR and CDR2 FQNEAQ (reference sequence). Deletions cut 3 bases from V and 2 bases from J, with 11 bases between. The CDR3 length is 14 residues. The CDR3 protein is CASSFYGAAYEQYF. The CDR3 bases are TGTGCCAGCAGCTTTTACGGAGCGGCCTACGAGCAGTACTTC.

The chain links TRBV2 to TRBJ2-2, with D tentatively TRBD2 (6 bases). V dropped 5 bases and J dropped 7 bases, with 17 bases sitting between them. Germline assignment: CDR1 SNHLY and CDR2 FYNNEI. This CDR3 has 15 residues. As DNA, the CDR3 is TGTGCCAGCAGTCCACGGGTCCTGGGGGGCGGGGAGCTGTTTTTT. Translation gives CASSPRVLGGGELFF.

This chain uses TRBV28 with TRBJ2-1; perhaps TRBD2 as D (6 bases). Germline CDR1 is MDHEN and CDR2 is SYDVKM. V lost 5 bases and J lost 0, with 14 bases in between. The CDR3 covers 16 residues. CDR3 amino acids: CASSLPEGSSYNEQFF. The CDR3 region has the DNA TGTGCCAGCAGTCTCCCGGAGGGGAGCTCCTACAATGAGCAGTTCTTC.

The V and J genes are TRBV28 and TRBJ1-1, with a tentative D call TRBD1 (6 bases). The ends were cut back, 1 base at V and 5 bases at J, with 8 bases in the middle. Germline assignment: CDR1 MDHEN and CDR2 SYDVKM. This CDR3 has 13 residues. CDR3 DNA sequence: TGTGCCAGCAGTTTATCCGGACAGACTGAAGCTTTCTTT. The encoded protein is CASSLSGQTEAFF.

The rearrangement uses TRBV30 and TRBJ1-2, with no clear D. CDR1 is GTSNPN and CDR2 is SVGIG in the germline V gene (reference sequence). This CDR3 contains 15 residues. Deletions cut 3 bases from V and 3 bases from J, with 17 bases between. Written as DNA, the CDR3 is TGTGCCTGGAGCGCGCGGACGGCCGGGGACTATGGCTACACCTTC. It encodes CAWSARTAGDYGYTF.

The chain links TRBV28 to TRBJ2-7; 12 positions match TRBD1. The germline V gene encodes CDR1 MDHEN and CDR2 SYDVKM. The CDR3 covers 16 residues. V gave up 7 bases and J gave up 1 base; unmatched junction bases: 8. CDR3 sequence (DNA): TGTGCCAGCACGGTGGGACAGGGGGCTTTTTCCTACGAGCAGTACTTC. Translation gives CASTVGQGAFSYEQYF. Full variable domain (rest looked up from reference TRBV28 and TRBJ2-7): DVKVTQSSRYLVKRTGEKVFLECVQDMDHENMFWYRQDPGLGLRLIYFSYDVKMKEKGDIPEGYSVSREKKERFSLILESASTNQTSMYLCASTVGQGAFSYEQYFGPGTRLTVT.

The V gene is TRBV28, the J gene TRBJ1-1, with D possibly being TRBD1 (5 bases). The V gene lost 7 bases and the J gene lost 3 bases, with 12 bases spanning the gap. The CDR3 totals 13 residues. Germline CDR1 reads MDHEN; CDR2 reads SYDVKM. The CDR3 protein is CASIGGGYTEAFF. CDR3 coding DNA: TGTGCCAGCATTGGGGGAGGTTACACTGAAGCTTTCTTT.

The gene calls are TRBV6-5 and TRBJ1-1, with TRBD1 matching over 9 bases. The CDR3 is made up of 15 amino acids. The ends lost 2 bases at V and 4 bases at J; junction bases unmatched: 5. Germline CDR1 MNHEY, CDR2 SVGAGI. The CDR3 DNA is TGTGCCAGCAGTTACGGGACAGGGCTCAGCACTGAAGCTTTCTTT. This encodes CASSYGTGLSTEAFF.

V gene TRBV5-6 combines with J gene TRBJ2-2; 8 nucleotides agree with TRBD1. The CDR3 has 16 amino acids. Germline CDR1 is SGHDT and CDR2 is YYEEEE. V shed 3 bases and J 0 bases; nucleotides not matched to a gene: 4. The CDR3 sequence is CASSSSTGANTGELFF. CDR3 nucleotides: TGTGCCAGCAGCTCCTCGACAGGGGCGAACACCGGGGAGCTGTTTTTT.

The CDR3 coding sequence is TGTGCCAGCAGCTTATCGCCTGTGGCTAGCGGGAGAGGTGGCACCGGGGAGCTGTTTTTT. It is translated as CASSLSPVASGRGGTGELFF. The chain joins TRBV7-6 to TRBJ2-2; 10 bases line up with TRBD2. CDR1 is SGHVS, CDR2 FNYEAQ, per germline. The CDR3 runs to 20 residues. V was pared by 2 bases and J by 4 bases, with 16 bases of the junction left unmatched. Variable domain in full (rest from reference TRBV7-6 and TRBJ2-2): GAGVSQSPRYKVTKRGQDVALRCDPISGHVSLYWYRQALGQGPEFLTYFNYEAQQDKSGLPNDRFSAERPEGSISTLTIQRTEQRDSAMYRCASSLSPVASGRGGTGELFFGEGSRLTVL.

The CDR3 DNA follows: TGCGCCAGCAGCTTGAGCCTTAGCGAAGGCTACGAGCAGTACTTC. This codes for CASSLSLSEGYEQYF. V is TRBV5-1 and J is TRBJ2-7; perhaps TRBD2 as D (5 bases). This CDR3 contains 15 residues. V dropped 1 base and J dropped 3 bases, with 14 bases sitting between them. Germline V gene lookup returns CDR1 SGHRS and CDR2 YFSETQ. The full variable domain, with the rest looked up from reference TRBV5-1 and TRBJ2-7, is KAGVTQTPRYLIKTRGQQVTLSCSPISGHRSVSWYQQTPGQGLQFLFEYFSETQRNKGNFPGRFSGRQFSNSRSEMNVSTLELGDSALYLCASSLSLSEGYEQYFGPGTRLTVT.

The V gene is TRBV5-8, the J gene TRBJ2-3; D is uncertain. CDR1 SGHTS and CDR2 YDEGEE come from the germline V gene. The CDR3 covers 15 residues. Trimming shortened V by 2 bases and J by 1 base, and 11 bases separated the two germline ends. DNA for the CDR3: TGTGCCAGCAGCTTAGGTGAGGTAGGCACAGATACGCAGTATTTT. It translates to CASSLGEVGTDTQYF. Based on the CDR3 plus reference TRBV5-8 and TRBJ2-3, the full variable domain is EAGVTQSPTHLIKTRGQQATLRCSPISGHTSVYWYQQALGLGLQFLLWYDEGEERNRGNFPPRFSGRQFPNYSSELNVNALELEDSALYLCASSLGEVGTDTQYFGPGTRLTVL.